Below, 6 T cell receptor beta chains from the same sample are listed, as sequenced in a study of cytomegalovirus exposure and HLA in healthy donors. PCR primers comprised 60 Vbeta and 13 Jbeta primers. TCRdb keeps only in-frame clones here, not all; method: immunoSEQ multiplex PCR. The table lists just over 150,000 clones. What was sequenced was PBMCs. The receptors shown here come from a woman aged 55 to 70 in good health and CMV-seronegative.

The V and J genes are TRBV6-5 and TRBJ1-2; 9 nucleotides align to TRBD1. Unmatched junction bases numbered 9, after V lost 7 bases and J lost 3 bases. Germline CDR1 MNHEY, CDR2 SVGAGI. The CDR3 is 15 amino acids. The CDR3 spells CASKTQGAPDYGYTF. CDR3 DNA sequence: TGTGCCAGCAAGACACAGGGGGCCCCTGACTATGGCTACACCTTC.

The chain links TRBV5-1 to TRBJ2-1; maybe TRBD1 (5 bases). Germline CDR1 SGHRS, CDR2 YFSETQ. The ends were cut back, 0 bases at V and 7 bases at J, with 14 bases in the middle. The CDR3 spans 15 residues. DNA for the CDR3: TGCGCCAGCAGCTTGGCACCAGGGATTAATAATGAGCAGTTCTTC. This sequence encodes CASSLAPGINNEQFF. Full variable domain (remainder filled in from reference TRBV5-1 and TRBJ2-1): KAGVTQTPRYLIKTRGQQVTLSCSPISGHRSVSWYQQTPGQGLQFLFEYFSETQRNKGNFPGRFSGRQFSNSRSEMNVSTLELGDSALYLCASSLAPGINNEQFFGPGTRLTVL.

This chain uses TRBV7-9 with TRBJ2-1, with a possible D match to TRBD2 (6 bases). CDR1 is SEHNR, CDR2 FQNEAQ, per germline (reference sequence). V gave up 8 bases and J gave up 7 bases, with 18 bases separating them. The CDR3 spans 14 residues. In DNA form, the CDR3 reads TGTGCCAGCGGATCCGGAGGGCCGAGAAATGAGCAGTTCTTC. This translates into CASGSGGPRNEQFF.

The chain joins TRBV14 to TRBJ1-2, with a possible D match to TRBD1 (6 bases). The CDR3 covers 16 residues. Germline assignment: CDR1 SGHDN and CDR2 FVKESK. Trimming cost V 3 bases and J 0 bases, with 14 bases left between them. This CDR3 is CASSQLGTITNYGYTF. CDR3 nucleotide sequence: TGTGCCAGCAGCCAGCTTGGGACAATCACTAACTATGGCTACACCTTC.

The chain employs TRBV2 and TRBJ2-7; 9 bases are a match to TRBD2. CDR1 is SNHLY and CDR2 is FYNNEI in the germline V gene. The CDR3 is 15 residues long. V was pared by 1 base and J by 0 bases, with 1 base of the junction left unmatched. CDR3 sequence reads: CASSEGTSASYEQYF. CDR3 bases: TGTGCCAGCAGTGAAGGGACTAGCGCCTCCTACGAGCAGTACTTC.

Here the CDR3 DNA reads TGTGCCAGCAGCACCCATCGGGGGGCGACCATATATTTT. Protein product: CASSTHRGATIYF. This chain joins TRBV6-5 and TRBJ1-3; possible D gene TRBD1, 6 bases. This CDR3 contains 13 residues. V lost 6 bases to trimming and J lost 10 bases, with 16 bases between them. CDR1 is MNHEY and CDR2 is SVGAGI in the germline V gene.